Included here is one T cell receptor beta chain sequence, with context. This record belongs to a study of blood T cells in healthy people across ages. V was shortened by 4 bases and J by 3 bases, with 10 bases between the two germline ends. Germline V CDR1 and CDR2: MNHEY, SVGEGT. This CDR3 has 14 amino acids. A J-beta primer mix and a sample-barcoded 5' primer were used in a second PCR of about 7 to 12 cycles. TCRdb ran MiXCR on the 5' RACE reads and lists one entry per CDR3 protein. This table holds over a million distinct CDR3 sequences, roughly 60% found once. The J gene is TRBJ2-1, the V gene TRBV6-2 or TRBV6-3; D is possibly TRBD2 (6 bases). The sequence was collected from a man aged 18 to 29 in good health. The sequenced sample was blood. CDR3 DNA sequence: TGTGCCAGCAGTTCATCGACTAGCTACAATGAGCAGTTCTTC. Its protein is CASSSSTSYNEQFF.